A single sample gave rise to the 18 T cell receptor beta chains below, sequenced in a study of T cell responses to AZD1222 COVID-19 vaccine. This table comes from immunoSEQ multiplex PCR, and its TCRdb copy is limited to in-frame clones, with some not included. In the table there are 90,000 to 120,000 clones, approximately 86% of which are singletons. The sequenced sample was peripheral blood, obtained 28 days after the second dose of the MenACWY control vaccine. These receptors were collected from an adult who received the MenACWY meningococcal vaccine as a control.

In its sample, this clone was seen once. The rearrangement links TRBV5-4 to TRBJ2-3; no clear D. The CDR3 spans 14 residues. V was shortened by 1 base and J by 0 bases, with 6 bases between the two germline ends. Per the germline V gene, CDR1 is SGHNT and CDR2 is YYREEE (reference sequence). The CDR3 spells CASSLRVSTDTQYF. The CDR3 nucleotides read TGTGCCAGCAGCTTGAGGGTTAGCACAGATACGCAGTATTTT.

CDR3 protein: CASSLSSGNTIYF. The DNA of the CDR3 is TGTGCCAGCAGTTTGAGCTCTGGAAACACCATATATTTT. The rearrangement joins TRBV12-3 or TRBV12-4 to TRBJ1-3; D ambiguous. With 3 bases removed from V and 0 bases from J, the gap between germline ends came to 3 bases. The CDR3 extends over 13 amino acids.

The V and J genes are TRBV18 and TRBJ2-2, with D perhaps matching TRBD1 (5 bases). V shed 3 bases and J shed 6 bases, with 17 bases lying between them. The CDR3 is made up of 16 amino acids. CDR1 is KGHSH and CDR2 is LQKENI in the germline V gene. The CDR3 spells CASSPWVQGAAGELFF. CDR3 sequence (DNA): TGTGCCAGCTCACCGTGGGTTCAGGGTGCAGCCGGGGAGCTGTTTTTT.

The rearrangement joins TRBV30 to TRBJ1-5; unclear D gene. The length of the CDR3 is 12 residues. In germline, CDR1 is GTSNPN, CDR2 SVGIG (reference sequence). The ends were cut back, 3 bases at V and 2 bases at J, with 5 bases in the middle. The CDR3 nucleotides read TGTGCCTGGAGCCTGGGCAATCAGCCCCAGCATTTT. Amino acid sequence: CAWSLGNQPQHF.

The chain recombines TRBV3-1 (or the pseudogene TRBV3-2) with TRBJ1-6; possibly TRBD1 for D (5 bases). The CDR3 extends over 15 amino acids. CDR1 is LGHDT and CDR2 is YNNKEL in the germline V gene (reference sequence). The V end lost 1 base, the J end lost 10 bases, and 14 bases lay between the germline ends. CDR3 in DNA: TGTGCCAGCAGCCAAGGTGCTATTGGGGGGTCACCCCTCCACTTT. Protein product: CASSQGAIGGSPLHF.

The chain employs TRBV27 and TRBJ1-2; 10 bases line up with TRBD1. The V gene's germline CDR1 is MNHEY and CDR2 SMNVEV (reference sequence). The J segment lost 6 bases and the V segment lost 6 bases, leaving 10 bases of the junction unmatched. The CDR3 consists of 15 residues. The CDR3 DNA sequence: TGTGCCAGCAGACCGACAGGGGGCGCGCTGAATGGCTACACCTTC. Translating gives CASRPTGGALNGYTF.

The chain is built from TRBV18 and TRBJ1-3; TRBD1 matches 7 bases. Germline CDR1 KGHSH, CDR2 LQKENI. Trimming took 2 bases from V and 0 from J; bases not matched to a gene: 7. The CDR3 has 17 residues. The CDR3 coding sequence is TGTGCCAGCTCACCATACGGACAGGCGAGCTCTGGAAACACCATATATTTT. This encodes CASSPYGQASSGNTIYF.

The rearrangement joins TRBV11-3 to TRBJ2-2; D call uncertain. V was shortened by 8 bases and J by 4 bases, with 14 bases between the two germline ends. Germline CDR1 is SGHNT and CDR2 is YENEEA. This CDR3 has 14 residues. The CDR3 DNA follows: TGTGCCAGCCGAGGTGGTCGTGGCACCGGGGAGCTGTTTTTT. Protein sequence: CASRGGRGTGELFF. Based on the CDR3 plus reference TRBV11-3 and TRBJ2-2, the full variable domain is EAGVVQSPRYKIIEKKQPVAFWCNPISGHNTLYWYLQNLGQGPELLIRYENEEAVDDSQLPKDRFSAERLKGVDSTLKIQPAELGDSAVYLCASRGGRGTGELFFGEGSRLTVL.

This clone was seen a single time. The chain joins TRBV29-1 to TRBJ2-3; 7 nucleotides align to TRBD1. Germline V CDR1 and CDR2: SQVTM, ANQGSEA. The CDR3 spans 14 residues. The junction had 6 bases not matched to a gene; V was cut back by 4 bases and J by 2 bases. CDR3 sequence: CSVARGTATDTQYF. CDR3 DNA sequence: TGCAGCGTTGCCAGAGGGACAGCCACAGATACGCAGTATTTT.

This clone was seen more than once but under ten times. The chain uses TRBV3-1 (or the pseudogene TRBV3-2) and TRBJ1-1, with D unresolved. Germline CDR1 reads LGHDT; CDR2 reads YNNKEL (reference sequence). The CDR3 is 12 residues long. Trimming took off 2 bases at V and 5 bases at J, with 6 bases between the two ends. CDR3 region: CASSQSSTEAFF. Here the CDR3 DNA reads TGTGCCAGCAGCCAATCATCGACTGAAGCTTTCTTT.

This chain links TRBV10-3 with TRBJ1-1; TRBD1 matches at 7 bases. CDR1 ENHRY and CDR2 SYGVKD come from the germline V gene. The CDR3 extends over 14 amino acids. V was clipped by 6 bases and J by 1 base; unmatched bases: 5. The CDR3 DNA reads TGTGCCATCAGCAGACAGGGTTCGAACACTGAAGCTTTCTTT. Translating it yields CAISRQGSNTEAFF.

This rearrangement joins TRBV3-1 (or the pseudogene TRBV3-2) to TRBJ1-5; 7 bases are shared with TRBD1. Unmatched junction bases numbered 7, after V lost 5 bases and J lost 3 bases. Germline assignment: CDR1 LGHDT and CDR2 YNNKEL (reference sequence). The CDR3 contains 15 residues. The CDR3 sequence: CASSSRDRPNQPQHF. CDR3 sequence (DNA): TGTGCCAGCAGCTCTCGGGACAGACCCAATCAGCCCCAGCATTTT.

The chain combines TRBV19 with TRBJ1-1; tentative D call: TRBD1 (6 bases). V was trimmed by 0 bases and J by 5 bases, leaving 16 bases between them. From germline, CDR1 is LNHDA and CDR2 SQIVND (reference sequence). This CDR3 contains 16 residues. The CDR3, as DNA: TGTGCCAGTAGTATAGACGGGGCAGGGGCGAGGACTGAAGCTTTCTTT. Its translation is CASSIDGAGARTEAFF.

The CDR3 DNA sequence: TGTGCCAGCAGGGACGGGGGGTCCCTCTCCTACGAGCAGTACTTC. Its translation is CASRDGGSLSYEQYF. V is TRBV6-5 and J is TRBJ2-7; 7 bases map to TRBD2. The CDR3 is 15 amino acids. CDR1 and CDR2 (germline): MNHEY, SVGAGI. V dropped 6 bases and J dropped 0; count of bases not matched to a gene: 8.

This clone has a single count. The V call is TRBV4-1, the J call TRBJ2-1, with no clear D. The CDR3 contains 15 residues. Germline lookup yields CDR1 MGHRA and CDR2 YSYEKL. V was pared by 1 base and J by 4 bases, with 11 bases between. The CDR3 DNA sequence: TGCGCCAGCAGCCAAGCTTTTGGCGGATACAATGAGCAGTTCTTC. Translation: CASSQAFGGYNEQFF.

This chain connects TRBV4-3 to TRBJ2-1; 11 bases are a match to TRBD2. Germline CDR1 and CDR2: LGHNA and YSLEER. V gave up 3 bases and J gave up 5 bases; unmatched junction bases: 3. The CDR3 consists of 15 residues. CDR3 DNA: TGCGCCAGCAGCCACCTAGCGGGGGGCAACAATGAGCAGTTCTTC. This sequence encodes CASSHLAGGNNEQFF.

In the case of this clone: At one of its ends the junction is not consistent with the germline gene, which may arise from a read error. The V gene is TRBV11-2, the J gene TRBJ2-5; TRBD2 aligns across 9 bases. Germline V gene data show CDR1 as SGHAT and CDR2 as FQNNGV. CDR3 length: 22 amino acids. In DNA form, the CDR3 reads TGTGCCAGCAGTTTAGAACCCCTCTCCTCTTTAGCGGGGGCCCGGCTAAAAGAGACCCAGTACTTC. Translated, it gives CASSLEPLSSLAGARLKETQYF.

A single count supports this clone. The CDR3 spells CASAFLYGYGYTF. CDR3 coding DNA: TGTGCCAGTGCTTTCTTGTACGGCTATGGCTACACCTTC. The rearrangement links TRBV19 to TRBJ1-2; D is uncertain. CDR1 and CDR2 from the germline V gene are LNHDA and SQIVND (reference sequence). V was trimmed by 8 bases and J by 4 bases, leaving 14 bases between them. CDR3 length equals 13 residues.